One and the same sample provided the 16 T cell receptor beta chains below, sequenced in a study of PD-1 blockade in mismatch repair-deficient tumors. Produced via immunoSEQ multiplex PCR; TCRdb's table is partial and in-frame only. Among tens of thousands of clones, roughly 83% were seen once, and the ten largest hold about 1%. This specimen was PBMCs, taken 38 to 40 weeks after starting pembrolizumab. The receptors derive from an adult with mismatch repair-deficient cancer.

This chain uses TRBV30 with TRBJ1-4; possibly TRBD1 for D (5 bases). Trimming cost V 3 bases and J 8 bases, with 13 bases left between them. CDR3 length: 13 amino acids. The V gene's germline CDR1 is GTSNPN and CDR2 SVGIG (reference sequence). CDR3 nucleotides: TGTGCCTGGAGCCCAGACAGTACCGAAAAACTGTTTTTT. This codes for CAWSPDSTEKLFF.

In its sample, this clone was seen a few times. Other DNA sequences within the sample encode an identical CDR3. The V and J genes are TRBV28 and TRBJ2-7; tentative D call: TRBD1 (5 bases). V shed 2 bases and J shed 3 bases, with 5 bases lying between them. Per germline, CDR1 MDHEN and CDR2 SYDVKM. The CDR3 has 12 amino acids. The CDR3 nucleotides read TGTGCCAGCAGTTTACAGGGCTACGAGCAGTACTTC. Its translation is CASSLQGYEQYF.

The V call is TRBV5-1, the J call TRBJ2-5, with a tentative D call TRBD1 (6 bases). Per the germline V gene, CDR1 is SGHRS and CDR2 is YFSETQ. Trimming left V 3 bases short and J 2 bases short, with 11 bases between. This CDR3 region has 14 residues. CDR3 loop: CASSSRQVQETQYF. In DNA, the CDR3 is TGCGCCAGCAGCTCCCGACAGGTACAAGAGACCCAGTACTTC.

This chain connects TRBV6-1 to TRBJ2-7; 7 bases are shared with TRBD1. After removal of 0 bases from V and 0 bases from J, the junction contained 2 bases not matched to a gene. This CDR3 is 15 amino acids long. Germline loops: CDR1 MNHNS, CDR2 SASEGT. The CDR3 DNA reads as TGTGCCAGCAGTGAAGCTGGGGACAGCTCCTACGAGCAGTACTTC. Protein product: CASSEAGDSSYEQYF.

The chain combines TRBV5-1 with TRBJ1-2; D is possibly TRBD1 (6 bases). The CDR3 has 15 amino acids. V lost 1 base and J lost 8, with 18 bases in between. Per the germline V gene, CDR1 is SGHRS and CDR2 is YFSETQ. This chain's CDR3 is CASSLNFPDSRGYTF. The CDR3 DNA sequence: TGCGCCAGCAGCTTGAATTTTCCGGACAGTCGGGGCTACACCTTC.

This rearrangement joins TRBV5-5 to TRBJ2-1, with 8 bases that match TRBD2. CDR3 length: 15 residues. The ends lost 0 bases at V and 5 bases at J; junction bases unmatched: 4. CDR1 is SGHKS and CDR2 is YYEKEE in the germline V gene (reference sequence). The CDR3 spells CASSLEGTRHNEQFF. The CDR3 bases are TGTGCCAGCAGCTTGGAAGGGACTAGACACAATGAGCAGTTCTTC.

The V gene is TRBV13, the J gene TRBJ2-2; 8 nucleotides match TRBD2. Germline loops: CDR1 PRHDT, CDR2 FYEKMQ (reference sequence). There are 13 residues in the CDR3. J was trimmed by 4 bases and V by 9 bases; bases with no gene match: 4. CDR3 coding DNA: TGTGCCAGTGGACTAGCCGGCACCGGGGAGCTGTTTTTT. Its protein is CASGLAGTGELFF.

This chain joins TRBV6-5 and TRBJ1-1; weak D call: TRBD1 (5 bases). The CDR3 sequence is 13 residues long. Germline V gene sequence: CDR1 MNHEY, CDR2 SVGAGI. Trimming took 7 bases from V and 1 from J, leaving 10 bases between them. CDR3: CASTRQGNTEAFF. CDR3 DNA: TGTGCCAGCACTCGTCAGGGGAACACTGAAGCTTTCTTT.

The chain carries TRBV5-1 and TRBJ2-5; D possibly corresponds to TRBD2 (5 bases). V was pared by 0 bases and J by 5 bases, with 14 bases between. The CDR3 is 15 amino acids. CDR1 is SGHRS and CDR2 is YFSETQ in the germline V gene. The CDR3 region has the DNA TGCGCCAGCAGCTTGGCCGTCGGGGTGAGGGAGACCCAGTACTTC. Translated, it gives CASSLAVGVRETQYF.

This rearrangement joins TRBV5-1 to TRBJ2-3, with D hard to call. V dropped 0 bases and J dropped 3 bases, with 8 bases sitting between them. The CDR3 has 14 amino acids. Germline V gene lookup returns CDR1 SGHRS and CDR2 YFSETQ. CDR3 nucleotides: TGCGCCAGCAGCTTGGAGCGCAGTACAGATACGCAGTATTTT. Translation: CASSLERSTDTQYF.

The gene calls are TRBV15 and TRBJ1-5; D unresolved. The CDR3 is 15 residues long. The germline V and J ends were trimmed by 1 base and 0 bases, with 7 bases remaining between them. Per the germline V gene, CDR1 is LNHNV and CDR2 is YYDKDF (reference sequence). The CDR3 is CATSRVSNSNQPQHF. The DNA of the CDR3 is TGTGCCACCAGCAGAGTCAGTAATAGCAATCAGCCCCAGCATTTT.

The V gene is TRBV19, the J gene TRBJ2-1; a possible D gene is TRBD1 (6 bases). The germline gives CDR1 LNHDA, CDR2 SQIVND (reference sequence). This CDR3 region has 15 residues. The V end lost 7 bases, the J end lost 0 bases, and 13 bases lay between the germline ends. In DNA form, the CDR3 reads TGTGCCAGTACCCGAACAGGGAGCTCCTACAATGAGCAGTTCTTC. The encoded protein is CASTRTGSSYNEQFF.

The gene calls are TRBV6-6 and TRBJ2-3; D is possibly TRBD2 (5 bases). The CDR3 has 16 amino acids. Looked up from germline, CDR1 is MNHNY and CDR2 is SVGAGI (reference sequence). Trimming stripped 0 bases from V and 2 bases from J, with 12 bases between. CDR3 loop: CASSYSIRADTDTQYF. The CDR3 nucleotides are TGTGCCAGCAGTTACTCGATACGAGCGGACACAGATACGCAGTATTTT.

V is TRBV28 and J is TRBJ1-2; 7 bases are shared with TRBD1. Germline V CDR1 and CDR2: MDHEN, SYDVKM. The CDR3 runs 14 residues. After removal of 6 bases from V and 3 bases from J, the junction contained 7 bases not matched to a gene. The CDR3 loop reads CASSAQGQYYGYTF. For the CDR3, the DNA is TGTGCCAGCAGCGCCCAGGGACAGTACTATGGCTACACCTTC.

The chain has TRBV15 and TRBJ2-3, with no clear D. CDR1 is LNHNV, CDR2 YYDKDF, per germline (reference sequence). Trimming left V 4 bases short and J 1 base short, with 9 bases between. This CDR3 spans 14 amino acids. Here the CDR3 reads CATSKAFGTDTQYF. The CDR3 nucleotides are TGTGCCACCAGCAAAGCTTTCGGCACAGATACGCAGTATTTT.

This chain links TRBV7-3 with TRBJ2-1, with a weak D call TRBD1 (6 bases). The CDR3 length is 14 residues. V gave up 5 bases and J gave up 4 bases, with 12 bases separating them. Germline CDR1 SGHTA, CDR2 FQGTGA. The CDR3 region is CASSPDRLYNEQFF. The CDR3 DNA reads TGTGCCAGCAGCCCGGACAGACTGTACAATGAGCAGTTCTTC.